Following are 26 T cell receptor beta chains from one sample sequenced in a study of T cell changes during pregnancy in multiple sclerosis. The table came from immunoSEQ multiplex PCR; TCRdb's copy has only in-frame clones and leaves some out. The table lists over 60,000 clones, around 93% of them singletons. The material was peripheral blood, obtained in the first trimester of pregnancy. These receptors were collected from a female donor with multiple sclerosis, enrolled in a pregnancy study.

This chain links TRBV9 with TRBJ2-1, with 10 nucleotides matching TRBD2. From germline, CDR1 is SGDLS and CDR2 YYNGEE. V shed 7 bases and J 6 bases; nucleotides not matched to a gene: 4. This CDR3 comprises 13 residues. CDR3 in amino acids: CASGASGGNEQFF. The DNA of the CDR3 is TGTGCCAGCGGTGCTAGCGGGGGCAATGAGCAGTTCTTC.

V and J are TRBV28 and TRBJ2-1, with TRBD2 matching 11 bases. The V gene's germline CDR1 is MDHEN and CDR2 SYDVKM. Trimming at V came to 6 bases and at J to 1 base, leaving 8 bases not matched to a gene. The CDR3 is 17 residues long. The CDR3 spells CASSPGTSGWSYNEQFF. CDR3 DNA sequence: TGTGCCAGCAGCCCGGGGACTAGCGGTTGGTCCTACAATGAGCAGTTCTTC.

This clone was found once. The CDR3 here is CASSLFRRDSNQPQHF. In DNA, the CDR3 is TGTGCCAGCAGCTTATTCCGCAGGGATAGCAATCAGCCCCAGCATTTT. The chain couples TRBV7-2 to TRBJ1-5; D is perhaps TRBD1 (5 bases). The CDR3 runs 16 residues. Looked up from germline, CDR1 is SGHTA and CDR2 is FQGNSA. Trimming shortened V by 2 bases and J by 0 bases, and 11 bases separated the two germline ends.

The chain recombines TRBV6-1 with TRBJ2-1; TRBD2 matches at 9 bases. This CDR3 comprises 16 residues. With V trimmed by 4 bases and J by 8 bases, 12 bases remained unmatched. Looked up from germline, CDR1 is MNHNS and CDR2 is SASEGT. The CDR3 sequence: CASSATSGLRLDEQFF. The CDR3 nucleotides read TGTGCCAGCAGTGCGACTAGCGGCCTACGGCTGGATGAGCAGTTCTTC.

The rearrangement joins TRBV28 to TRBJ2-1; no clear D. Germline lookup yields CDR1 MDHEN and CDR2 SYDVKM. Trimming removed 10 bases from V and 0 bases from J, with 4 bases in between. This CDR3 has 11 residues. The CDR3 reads CAISSYNEQFF. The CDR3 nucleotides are TGTGCCATCTCCTCCTACAATGAGCAGTTCTTC. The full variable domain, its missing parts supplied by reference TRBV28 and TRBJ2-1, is DVKVTQSSRYLVKRTGEKVFLECVQDMDHENMFWYRQDPGLGLRLIYFSYDVKMKEKGDIPEGYSVSREKKERFSLILESASTNQTSMYLCAISSYNEQFFGPGTRLTVL.

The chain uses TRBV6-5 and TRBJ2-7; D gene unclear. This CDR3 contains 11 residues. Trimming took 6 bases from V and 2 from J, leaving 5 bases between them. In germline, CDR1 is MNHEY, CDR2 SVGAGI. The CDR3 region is CASSGAYEQYF. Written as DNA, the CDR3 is TGTGCCAGCAGCGGAGCCTACGAGCAGTACTTC.

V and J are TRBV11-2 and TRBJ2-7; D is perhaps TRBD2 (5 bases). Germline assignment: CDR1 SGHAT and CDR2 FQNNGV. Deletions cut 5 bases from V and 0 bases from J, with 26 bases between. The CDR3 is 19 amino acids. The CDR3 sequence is CASSPSFWGALALSYEQYF. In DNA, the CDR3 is TGTGCCAGCAGCCCCTCGTTTTGGGGAGCTCTTGCACTCTCCTACGAGCAGTACTTC.

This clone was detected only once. In nucleotides, the CDR3 is TGTGCCAGCAGCTTTTGGCAGGGGGTTACTGGGGCCAACGTCCTGACTTTC. Its translation: CASSFWQGVTGANVLTF. The chain is built from TRBV5-8 and TRBJ2-6; 7 bases line up with TRBD1. Germline CDR1 and CDR2: SGHTS and YDEGEE. The CDR3 is 17 amino acids. The V segment lost 2 bases and the J segment 2 bases; nucleotides outside the gene matches: 7.

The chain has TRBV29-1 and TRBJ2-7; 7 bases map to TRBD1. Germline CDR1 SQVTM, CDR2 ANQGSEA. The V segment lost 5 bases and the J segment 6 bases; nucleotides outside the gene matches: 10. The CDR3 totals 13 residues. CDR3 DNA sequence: TGCAGCGTTTCGACAGGGACACTGAGCGAGCAGTACTTC. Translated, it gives CSVSTGTLSEQYF.

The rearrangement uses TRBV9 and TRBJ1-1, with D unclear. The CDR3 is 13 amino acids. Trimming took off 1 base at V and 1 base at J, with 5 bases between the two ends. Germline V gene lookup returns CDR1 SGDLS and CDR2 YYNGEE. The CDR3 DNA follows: TGTGCCAGCAGCGTAATATCGAACACTGAAGCTTTCTTT. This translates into CASSVISNTEAFF. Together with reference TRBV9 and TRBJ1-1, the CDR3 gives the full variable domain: DSGVTQTPKHLITATGQRVTLRCSPRSGDLSVYWYQQSLDQGLQFLIQYYNGEERAKGNILERFSAQQFPDLHSELNLSSLELGDSALYFCASSVISNTEAFFGQGTRLTVV.

CDR3 nucleotide sequence: TGCGCCAGCAGCCCGGTTGACACAGCGGCAGATACGCAGTATTTT. This encodes CASSPVDTAADTQYF. The rearrangement joins TRBV5-1 to TRBJ2-3; the D gene is possibly TRBD2 (5 bases). From germline, CDR1 is SGHRS and CDR2 YFSETQ. The CDR3 runs to 15 residues. With 4 bases removed from V and 4 bases from J, the gap between germline ends came to 16 bases. The variable domain in full, with the rest retrieved from reference TRBV5-1 and TRBJ2-3, is KAGVTQTPRYLIKTRGQQVTLSCSPISGHRSVSWYQQTPGQGLQFLFEYFSETQRNKGNFPGRFSGRQFSNSRSEMNVSTLELGDSALYLCASSPVDTAADTQYFGPGTRLTVL.

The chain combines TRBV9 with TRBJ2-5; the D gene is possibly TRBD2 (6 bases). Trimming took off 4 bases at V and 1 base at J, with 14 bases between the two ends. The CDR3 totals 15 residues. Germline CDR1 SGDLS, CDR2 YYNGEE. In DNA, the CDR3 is TGTGCCAGCAGCTCCCGTGCGGGGTTCCAAGAGACCCAGTACTTC. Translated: CASSSRAGFQETQYF.

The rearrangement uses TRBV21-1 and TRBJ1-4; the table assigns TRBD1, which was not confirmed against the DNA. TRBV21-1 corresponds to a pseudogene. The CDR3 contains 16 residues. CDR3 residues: CASSTPPGQGGEKLFF. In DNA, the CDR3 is TGTGCCAGCAGCACTCCGCCGGGACAGGGGGGTGAAAAACTGTTTTTT.

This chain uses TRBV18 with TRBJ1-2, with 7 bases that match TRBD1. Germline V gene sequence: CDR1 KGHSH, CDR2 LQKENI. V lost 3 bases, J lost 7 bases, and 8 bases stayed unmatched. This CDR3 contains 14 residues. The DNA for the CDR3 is TGTGCCAGCTCACCTGCAGGGGGATCTAGTGGCTACACCTTC. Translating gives CASSPAGGSSGYTF.

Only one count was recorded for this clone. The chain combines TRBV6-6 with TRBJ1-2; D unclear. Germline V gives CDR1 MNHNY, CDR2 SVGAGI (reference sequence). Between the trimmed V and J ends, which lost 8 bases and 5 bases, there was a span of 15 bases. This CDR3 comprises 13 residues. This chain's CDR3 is CASQKGPGYGYTF. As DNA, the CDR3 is TGTGCCAGCCAAAAGGGCCCGGGGTATGGCTACACCTTC.

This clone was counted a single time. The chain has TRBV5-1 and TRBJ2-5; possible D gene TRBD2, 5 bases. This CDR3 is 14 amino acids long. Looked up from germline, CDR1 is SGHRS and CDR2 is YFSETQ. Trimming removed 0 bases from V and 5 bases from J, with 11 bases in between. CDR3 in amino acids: CASSLGAGEETQYF. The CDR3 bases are TGCGCCAGCAGCTTGGGGGCCGGGGAGGAGACCCAGTACTTC.

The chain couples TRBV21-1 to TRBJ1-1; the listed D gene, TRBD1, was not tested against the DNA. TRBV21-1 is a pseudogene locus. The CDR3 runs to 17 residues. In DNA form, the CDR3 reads TGTGCCAGCAGCAAAGTCAGTGTAGAGAGGGGGATCACTGAAGCTTTCTTT. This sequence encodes CASSKVSVERGITEAFF.

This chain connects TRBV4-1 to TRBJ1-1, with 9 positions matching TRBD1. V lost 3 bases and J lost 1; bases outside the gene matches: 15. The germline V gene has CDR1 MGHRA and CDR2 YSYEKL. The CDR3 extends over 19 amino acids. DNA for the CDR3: TGCGCCAGCAGCCAGTTGGGGTCCGAACAGGGGGCCTGGAACACTGAAGCTTTCTTT. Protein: CASSQLGSEQGAWNTEAFF.

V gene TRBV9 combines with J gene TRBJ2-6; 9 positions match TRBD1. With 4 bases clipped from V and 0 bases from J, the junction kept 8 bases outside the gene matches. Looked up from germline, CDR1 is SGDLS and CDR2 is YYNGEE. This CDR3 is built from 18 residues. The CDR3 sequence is CASSFRTGVGSGANVLTF. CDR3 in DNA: TGTGCCAGCAGCTTCCGGACAGGGGTCGGCTCTGGGGCCAACGTCCTGACTTTC.

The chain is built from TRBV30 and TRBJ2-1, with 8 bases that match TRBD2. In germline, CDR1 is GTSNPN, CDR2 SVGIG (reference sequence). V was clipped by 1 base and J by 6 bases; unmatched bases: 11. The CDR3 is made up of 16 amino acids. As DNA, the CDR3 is TGTGCCTGGAGTGGAAGCGGGAGCTTTGTACCCAATGAGCAGTTCTTC. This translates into CAWSGSGSFVPNEQFF.

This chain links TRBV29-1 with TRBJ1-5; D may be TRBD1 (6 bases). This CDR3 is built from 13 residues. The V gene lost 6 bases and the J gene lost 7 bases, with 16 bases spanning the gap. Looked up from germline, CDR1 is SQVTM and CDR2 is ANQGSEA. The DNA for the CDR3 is TGCAGCGTAGGGAACAGGGTAGGCCAGCCCCAGCATTTT. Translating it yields CSVGNRVGQPQHF.

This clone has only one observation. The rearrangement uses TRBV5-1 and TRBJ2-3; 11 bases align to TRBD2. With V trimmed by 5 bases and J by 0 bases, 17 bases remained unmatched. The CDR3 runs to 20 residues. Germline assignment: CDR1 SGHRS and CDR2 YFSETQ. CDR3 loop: CASRLLAGGRGFYSTDTQYF. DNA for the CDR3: TGCGCCAGCAGACTTCTAGCGGGGGGCAGGGGGTTCTATAGCACAGATACGCAGTATTTT.

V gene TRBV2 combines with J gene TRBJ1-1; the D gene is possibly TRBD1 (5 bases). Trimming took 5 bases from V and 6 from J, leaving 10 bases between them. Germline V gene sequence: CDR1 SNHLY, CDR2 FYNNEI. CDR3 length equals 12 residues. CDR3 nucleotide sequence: TGTGCCAGCAGTCGACAGTCAGCTGAAGCTTTCTTT. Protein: CASSRQSAEAFF.

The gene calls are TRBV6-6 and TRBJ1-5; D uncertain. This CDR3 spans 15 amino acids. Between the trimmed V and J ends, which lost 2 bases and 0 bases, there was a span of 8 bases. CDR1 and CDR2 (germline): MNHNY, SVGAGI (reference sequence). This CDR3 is CASSYSRDSNQPQHF. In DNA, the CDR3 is TGTGCCAGCAGTTACAGTCGGGATAGCAATCAGCCCCAGCATTTT.

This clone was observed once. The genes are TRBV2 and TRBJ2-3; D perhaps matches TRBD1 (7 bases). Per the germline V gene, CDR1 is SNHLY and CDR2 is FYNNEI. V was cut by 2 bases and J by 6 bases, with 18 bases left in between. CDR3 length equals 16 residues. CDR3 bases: TGTGCCAGCAGTGAATCGGTCGGCAGGGGGGCGGATACGCAGTATTTT. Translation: CASSESVGRGADTQYF.

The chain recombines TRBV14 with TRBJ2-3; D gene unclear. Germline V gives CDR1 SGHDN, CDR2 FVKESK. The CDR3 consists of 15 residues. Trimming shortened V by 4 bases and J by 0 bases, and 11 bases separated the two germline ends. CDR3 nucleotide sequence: TGTGCCAGCAGCCCGAGGATATCTAGCACAGATACGCAGTATTTT. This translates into CASSPRISSTDTQYF.